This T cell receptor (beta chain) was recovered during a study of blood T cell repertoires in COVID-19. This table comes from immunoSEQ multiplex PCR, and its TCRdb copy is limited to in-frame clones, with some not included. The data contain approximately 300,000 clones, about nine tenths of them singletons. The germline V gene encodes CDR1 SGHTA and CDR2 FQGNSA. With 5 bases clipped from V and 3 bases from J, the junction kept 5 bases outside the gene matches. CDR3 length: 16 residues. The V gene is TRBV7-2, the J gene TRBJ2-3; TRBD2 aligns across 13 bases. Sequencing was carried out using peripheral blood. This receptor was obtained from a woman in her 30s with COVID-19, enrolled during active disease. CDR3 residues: CASSKGLAGSTDTQYF. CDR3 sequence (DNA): TGTGCCAGCAGCAAGGGACTAGCGGGAAGTACAGATACGCAGTATTTT.